This entry lists 14 T cell receptor beta chains sequenced from one sample in a study of T-cell memory formation after mild COVID-19. TCRdb used MiXCR to reprocess the 5' RACE reads, holding one entry per CDR3 protein. The table has a few hundred thousand distinct CDR3 sequences, roughly 15% seen once. Material: PBMCs or a T cell subset sorted from them (not recorded which). The receptor source for this set is a man aged 18 to 35 who had mild COVID-19 (a few samples of this study predate the infection). Cell type and time point are not known.

This clonotype came up a few times. The gene calls are TRBV11-2 and TRBJ2-1; 8 bases map to TRBD2. The germline V gene has CDR1 SGHAT and CDR2 FQNNGV. V shed 1 base and J 4 bases; nucleotides not matched to a gene: 6. This CDR3 contains 16 residues. The CDR3 DNA is TGTGCCAGCAGCTTAGTCCCTAGCGGGTGGTACAATGAGCAGTTCTTC. As protein: CASSLVPSGWYNEQFF.

This rearrangement joins TRBV20-1 to TRBJ2-7, with no clear D. CDR1 is DFQATT, CDR2 SNEGSKA, per germline (reference sequence). Deletions cut 3 bases from V and 6 bases from J, with 15 bases between. This CDR3 has 13 residues. In DNA form, the CDR3 reads TGCAGTGCTAGCTCGACCCGGGTAGGCGAGCAGTACTTC. Encoded protein: CSASSTRVGEQYF.

This clonotype was detected ten times or more. This chain uses TRBV20-1 with TRBJ2-3; D is ambiguous. CDR1 and CDR2 (germline): DFQATT, SNEGSKA (reference sequence). The CDR3 has 14 residues. Trimming pared 0 bases from V and 0 bases from J, leaving 7 bases between. Here the CDR3 reads CSARDSTSTDTQYF. DNA of the CDR3: TGCAGTGCTAGAGATTCCACTAGCACAGATACGCAGTATTTT.

This chain links TRBV11-1 with TRBJ2-7, with 7 positions matching TRBD1. The length of the CDR3 is 18 residues. The V segment lost 1 base and the J segment 2 bases; nucleotides outside the gene matches: 14. Germline-derived CDR1 and CDR2 are SGHAT and FQDESV (reference sequence). CDR3 residues: CASSLGSGTADLTYEQYV. CDR3 sequence (DNA): TGTGCCAGCAGCTTAGGATCCGGGACAGCCGACCTTACCTACGAGCAGTACGTC.

The CDR3: CASKVGPANEQFF. The CDR3 nucleotides read TGTGCCAGCAAAGTCGGTCCGGCCAATGAGCAGTTCTTC. The V gene is TRBV6-5, the J gene TRBJ2-1; D is unclear. The CDR3 has 13 amino acids. Trimming took 7 bases from V and 6 from J, leaving 13 bases between them. In germline, CDR1 is MNHEY, CDR2 SVGAGI.

This clonotype was found a few times. The J gene is TRBJ2-7, the V gene TRBV7-9; 10 bases are shared with TRBD2. CDR1 is SEHNR and CDR2 is FQNEAQ in the germline V gene (reference sequence). The V and J ends lost 5 bases and 3 bases, in that order; junction bases with no gene match: 10. The CDR3 runs 16 residues. CDR3 nucleotides: TGTGCCAGCAGCCAGGTCGGGCAGCGGGGGGGCTACGAGCAGTACTTC. It translates to CASSQVGQRGGYEQYF.

Here the CDR3 reads CASSPGQGTSFF. In DNA form, the CDR3 reads TGTGCCAGCAGCCCAGGACAGGGAACAAGTTTCTTC. The chain employs TRBV5-6 and TRBJ2-1, with TRBD1 matching over 8 bases. V shed 4 bases, J shed 16 bases, and the junction held 10 bases outside the gene matches. Germline CDR1 SGHDT, CDR2 YYEEEE. The CDR3 runs 12 residues.

The V call is TRBV25-1, the J call TRBJ2-4, with D perhaps TRBD1 (5 bases). This CDR3 has 11 amino acids. The germline V gene encodes CDR1 MGHDK and CDR2 SYGVNS. The CDR3 protein is CTDDSKNIQYF. Written as DNA, the CDR3 is TGTACAGATGACAGTAAAAACATTCAGTACTTC.

This clonotype turned up a few times. The V and J genes are TRBV7-9 and TRBJ2-5; D is perhaps TRBD2 (6 bases). The CDR3 runs 13 residues. The germline V gene encodes CDR1 SEHNR and CDR2 FQNEAQ (reference sequence). Deletions cut 4 bases from V and 3 bases from J, with 9 bases between. The CDR3 DNA reads TGTGCCAGCAGCTCGGGGGAAGAAGAGACCCAGTACTTC. This translates into CASSSGEEETQYF. Full variable domain (rest looked up from reference TRBV7-9 and TRBJ2-5): DTGVSQNPRHKITKRGQNVTFRCDPISEHNRLYWYRQTLGQGPEFLTYFQNEAQLEKSRLLSDRFSAERPKGSFSTLEIQRTEQGDSAMYLCASSSGEEETQYFGPGTRLLVL.

This clonotype was detected only a few times. CDR3 coding DNA: TGTGCCAGCGGATACGGGCCGACACCGTACGTC. It yields the protein CASGYGPTPYV. The chain couples TRBV6-2 or TRBV6-3 to TRBJ2-7; D gene uncertain. The CDR3 totals 11 residues. Trimming cost V 8 bases and J 12 bases, with 17 bases left between them. Per germline, CDR1 MNHEY and CDR2 SVGEGT.

This clonotype was recorded a few times. This chain links TRBV5-1 with TRBJ2-6; no clear D. In germline, CDR1 is SGHRS, CDR2 YFSETQ. CDR3 length: 15 amino acids. Trimming removed 1 base from V and 0 bases from J, with 5 bases in between. CDR3 sequence: CASSLPSSGANVLTF. CDR3 DNA: TGCGCCAGCAGCTTGCCCAGCTCTGGGGCCAACGTCCTGACTTTC.

The chain uses TRBV11-2 and TRBJ1-1; D uncertain. The CDR3 sequence is 15 residues long. The germline gives CDR1 SGHAT, CDR2 FQNNGV. The V and J ends lost 0 bases and 0 bases respectively, with 8 bases between them. This chain's CDR3 is CASSLDPVVNTEAFF. The DNA of the CDR3 is TGTGCCAGCAGCTTAGACCCTGTGGTGAACACTGAAGCTTTCTTT. Together with reference TRBV11-2 and TRBJ1-1, the CDR3 gives the full variable domain: EAGVAQSPRYKIIEKRQSVAFWCNPISGHATLYWYQQILGQGPKLLIQFQNNGVVDDSQLPKDRFSAERLKGVDSTLKIQPAKLEDSAVYLCASSLDPVVNTEAFFGQGTRLTVV.

The rearrangement links TRBV4-1 to TRBJ2-3; 9 nucleotides align to TRBD2. The ends lost 2 bases at V and 2 bases at J; junction bases unmatched: 8. The CDR3 spans 17 residues. The V gene's germline CDR1 is MGHRA and CDR2 YSYEKL. The CDR3 DNA is TGCGCCAGCAGCCAATTAAGCAGGACTAGCGTCACAGATACGCAGTATTTT. Translating gives CASSQLSRTSVTDTQYF.

This clonotype was picked up a small number of times. V and J are TRBV7-2 and TRBJ2-5, with 9 bases lining up with TRBD1. In germline, CDR1 is SGHTA, CDR2 FQGNSA. The CDR3 has 15 amino acids. The V segment lost 1 base and the J segment 3 bases; nucleotides outside the gene matches: 3. The CDR3 protein is CASSLGGQGKETQYF. The CDR3 bases are TGTGCCAGCAGCTTAGGTGGACAGGGGAAAGAGACCCAGTACTTC. The full variable domain, completed using reference TRBV7-2 and TRBJ2-5, is GAGVSQSPSNKVTEKGKDVELRCDPISGHTALYWYRQSLGQGLEFLIYFQGNSAPDKSGLPSDRFSAERTGGSVSTLTIQRTQQEDSAVYLCASSLGGQGKETQYFGPGTRLLVL.